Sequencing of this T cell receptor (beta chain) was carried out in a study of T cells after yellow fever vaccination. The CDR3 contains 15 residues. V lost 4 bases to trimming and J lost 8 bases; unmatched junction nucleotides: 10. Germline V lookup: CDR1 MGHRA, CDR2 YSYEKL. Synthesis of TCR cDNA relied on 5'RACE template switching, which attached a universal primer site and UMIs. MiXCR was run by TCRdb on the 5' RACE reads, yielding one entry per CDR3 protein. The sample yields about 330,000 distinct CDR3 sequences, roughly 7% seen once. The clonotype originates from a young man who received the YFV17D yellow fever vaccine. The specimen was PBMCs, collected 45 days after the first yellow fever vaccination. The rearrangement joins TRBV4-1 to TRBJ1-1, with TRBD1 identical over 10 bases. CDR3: CASSRSGQGSGEAFF. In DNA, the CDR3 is TGCGCCAGCAGCCGATCGGGACAGGGGTCGGGAGAAGCTTTCTTT.